The next 5 T cell receptor beta chains were all read from a single sample in a study of T cell responses to AZD1222 COVID-19 vaccine. Some clones are missing from TCRdb's copy, which holds only in-frame ones; the method was immunoSEQ multiplex PCR. Here the sample spans some 160,000 clones, roughly 91% being singletons. The material was peripheral blood, obtained 28 days after the second AZD1222 dose. The receptors stem from an adult who received the AZD1222 COVID-19 vaccine.

The chain carries TRBV11-3 and TRBJ2-1, with 7 bases aligning to TRBD2. V lost 4 bases to trimming and J lost 3 bases; unmatched junction nucleotides: 3. Germline V gene sequence: CDR1 SGHNT, CDR2 YENEEA. The CDR3 contains 14 residues. The CDR3 protein is CASSYGGGYNEQFF. The CDR3 nucleotides are TGTGCCAGCAGCTATGGGGGGGGCTACAATGAGCAGTTCTTC.

The rearrangement links TRBV5-6 to TRBJ2-3; D assignment may be TRBD1 or TRBD2 (5 bases each). V lost 2 bases to trimming and J lost 2 bases, with 12 bases between them. CDR1 SGHDT and CDR2 YYEEEE come from the germline V gene. This CDR3 has 15 residues. CDR3 bases: TGTGCCAGCAGCTTAGACAGAGACTACACAGATACGCAGTATTTT. Residues: CASSLDRDYTDTQYF. The full variable domain, rest sourced from reference TRBV5-6 and TRBJ2-3, is DAGVTQSPTHLIKTRGQQVTLRCSPKSGHDTVSWYQQALGQGPQFIFQYYEEEERQRGNFPDRFSGHQFPNYSSELNVNALLLGDSALYLCASSLDRDYTDTQYFGPGTRLTVL.

The V and J genes are TRBV19 and TRBJ2-1; 12 positions match TRBD1. The V segment lost 7 bases and the J segment 8 bases; nucleotides outside the gene matches: 9. CDR1 LNHDA and CDR2 SQIVND come from the germline V gene (reference sequence). The CDR3 loop spans 15 amino acids. The CDR3 DNA reads TGTGCCAGTAAAGGGAGGGACAGGGGGCACGATGAGCAGTTCTTC. Its protein is CASKGRDRGHDEQFF.

The rearrangement links TRBV6-5 to TRBJ1-5, with TRBD1 identical over 7 bases. The germline V gene encodes CDR1 MNHEY and CDR2 SVGAGI. V was pared by 5 bases and J by 1 base, with 5 bases of the junction left unmatched. This CDR3 spans 15 amino acids. The CDR3 DNA is TGTGCCAGCAGTCCGGACAGGCTCAGCAATCAGCCCCAGCATTTT. Translation: CASSPDRLSNQPQHF.

This clone has a handful of counts. The chain employs TRBV11-2 and TRBJ2-7, with TRBD2 as a possible D gene (5 bases). In germline, CDR1 is SGHAT, CDR2 FQNNGV. V lost 1 base to trimming and J lost 3 bases, with 10 bases between them. The CDR3 is 14 amino acids. The CDR3 loop is CASSLASGDYEQYF. CDR3 nucleotide sequence: TGTGCCAGCAGCTTAGCTTCCGGGGACTACGAGCAGTACTTC. The full variable domain, with the rest looked up from reference TRBV11-2 and TRBJ2-7, is EAGVAQSPRYKIIEKRQSVAFWCNPISGHATLYWYQQILGQGPKLLIQFQNNGVVDDSQLPKDRFSAERLKGVDSTLKIQPAKLEDSAVYLCASSLASGDYEQYFGPGTRLTVT.